This TCR beta chain was identified in a study of blood T cell repertoires in COVID-19. Study overall: Some COVID-19 samples were acute and others convalescent; all came from the United States, Italy and Spain. Nucleic acid was either cDNA or gDNA, and it came from T cells, B-cell-depleted T cells, or PBMCs.

In the authors' workflow: Amplification of reference gene primers was used by the study to estimate nucleated cell counts. Assay used: immunoSEQ multiplex PCR; TCRdb lists only in-frame clones, some missing. V and J calls and clone size come straight from that table; D and trimming were deduced from the DNA. The sample consists of hundreds of thousands of clones, approximately 88% of them appearing once. Specimen: peripheral blood. The sequence was obtained from a man aged 40-49 years with acute or convalescent COVID-19.

The CDR3 reads CASSAGTGLVTF. CDR3 in DNA: TGCGCCAGCAGCGCCGGGACAGGCTTAGTCACCTTC. This chain uses TRBV5-1 with TRBJ1-2; 8 bases are shared with TRBD1. The germline CDR1 and CDR2 sequences are SGHRS and YFSETQ. The length of the CDR3 is 12 residues. Trimming cost V 4 bases and J 13 bases; bases outside gene matches: 9.